The text below deals with one T cell receptor beta chain. Its antigen is undetermined. The germline gives CDR1 KGHSH, CDR2 LQKENI. The V and J ends lost 0 bases and 12 bases, in that order; junction bases with no gene match: 5. The CDR3 contains 13 residues. The source of the sample is a study of cytomegalovirus exposure and HLA in healthy donors. Whole-study findings and limits: Confirmation was obtained in vitro that three CMV-associated chains are specific for CMV antigens. Subsequent analysis of the 100 to 150 validation repertoires found a tendency for first-cohort TCR clusters to co-occur.

Repertoires were generated with immunoSEQ multiplex PCR, while TCRdb's copy carries only in-frame clones and drops some. The data show 82,000 or so clones, with over 85% seen just once and 0.69% held by the top ten. The clonotype was recovered from a woman aged 18-35 years in good health and CMV-seronegative. The V call is TRBV18, the J call TRBJ2-1, with TRBD2 identical over 7 bases. The sample consisted of PBMCs. CDR3 DNA sequence: TGTGCCAGCTCACCACCGACCGGCGGGAGGCAGTTCTTC. This encodes CASSPPTGGRQFF.